This entry lists 29 T cell receptor beta chains sequenced from one sample in a study of blood T cell repertoires in COVID-19. This table comes from immunoSEQ multiplex PCR, and its TCRdb copy is limited to in-frame clones, with some not included. The table has 220,000 or so clones, 80% to 90% seen once. Material for sequencing was PBMCs or T cells enriched from blood (not recorded which). The receptors stem from a woman aged 45-65 years with acute COVID-19.

This sequence joins TRBV4-1 and TRBJ1-5, with a possible D match to TRBD1 (5 bases). V lost 0 bases and J lost 10, with 22 bases in between. The germline V gene has CDR1 MGHRA and CDR2 YSYEKL. The CDR3 has 17 residues. The CDR3 DNA reads TGCGCCAGCAGCCAAGATCTGGAGAGGGGAGGGGTTAGCCCCCAGCATTTT. This sequence encodes CASSQDLERGGVSPQHF.

The DNA of the CDR3 is TGCGCCAGCAGCTTGGCGAGCGGGGGCGGGAATGAGCAGTTCTTC. Its translation: CASSLASGGGNEQFF. J is TRBJ2-1 and V is TRBV5-1, with 8 bases lining up with TRBD2. V shed 0 bases and J 7 bases; nucleotides not matched to a gene: 6. The CDR3 spans 15 residues. Germline V gene sequence: CDR1 SGHRS, CDR2 YFSETQ.

The V gene is TRBV19, the J gene TRBJ1-2, with D unclear. This CDR3 is 16 amino acids long. From germline, CDR1 is LNHDA and CDR2 SQIVND (reference sequence). Trimming took off 1 base at V and 0 bases at J, with 12 bases between the two ends. The CDR3 protein is CASSIGRRLANYGYTF. CDR3 DNA sequence: TGTGCCAGTAGTATAGGGCGGAGATTAGCTAACTATGGCTACACCTTC.

The V call is TRBV2, the J call TRBJ2-5, with D hard to call. CDR1 is SNHLY and CDR2 is FYNNEI in the germline V gene. V was cut by 6 bases and J by 2 bases, with 4 bases left in between. The CDR3 runs 11 residues. CDR3 nucleotide sequence: TGTGCCAGCAGCTTACAAGAGACCCAGTACTTC. It translates to CASSLQETQYF.

The chain links TRBV11-3 to TRBJ1-1, with D tentatively TRBD1 (5 bases). The CDR3 runs to 14 residues. Germline V lookup: CDR1 SGHNT, CDR2 YENEEA. V was cut by 5 bases and J by 3 bases, with 13 bases left in between. CDR3 amino acids: CASSPSDSYTEAFF. CDR3 bases: TGTGCCAGCAGCCCTAGTGACAGTTACACTGAAGCTTTCTTT.

The J gene is TRBJ2-3, the V gene TRBV19; D is perhaps TRBD2 (6 bases). Germline values: CDR1 LNHDA, CDR2 SQIVND (reference sequence). V lost 5 bases to trimming and J lost 1 base, with 13 bases between them. There are 15 residues in the CDR3. The CDR3 is CASSSGASGTDTQYF. CDR3 DNA sequence: TGTGCCAGTAGTTCTGGCGCTAGCGGCACAGATACGCAGTATTTT. The complete variable domain, with remaining parts taken from reference TRBV19 and TRBJ2-3, reads DGGITQSPKYLFRKEGQNVTLSCEQNLNHDAMYWYRQDPGQGLRLIYYSQIVNDFQKGDIAEGYSVSREKKESFPLTVTSAQKNPTAFYLCASSSGASGTDTQYFGPGTRLTVL.

This clone was found a few times. J is TRBJ1-6 and V is TRBV2; a weak D match, TRBD1 (5 bases). The CDR3 extends over 18 amino acids. The germline CDR1 and CDR2 sequences are SNHLY and FYNNEI. Deletions cut 2 bases from V and 5 bases from J, with 19 bases between. CDR3 loop: CASSESALVTAHNSPLHF. The CDR3, as DNA: TGTGCCAGCAGTGAATCTGCGTTAGTGACAGCACATAATTCACCCCTCCACTTT.

This clone was detected only a few times. The J gene is TRBJ2-5, the V gene TRBV19, with no clear D. Looked up from germline, CDR1 is LNHDA and CDR2 is SQIVND (reference sequence). The CDR3 covers 14 residues. The ends were cut back, 5 bases at V and 5 bases at J, with 15 bases in the middle. The CDR3 nucleotides read TGTGCCAGTAGTTCCTCTATATACTCGGAGACCCAGTACTTC. Amino acids: CASSSSIYSETQYF.

This clone has only a few counts. CDR3 residues: CASMKVTRHQPQHF. CDR3 DNA: TGTGCCAGCATGAAGGTCACGAGGCATCAGCCCCAGCATTTT. The V call is TRBV6-5, the J call TRBJ1-5; D gene ambiguous. CDR3 length: 14 residues. Germline CDR1 and CDR2: MNHEY and SVGAGI. V was trimmed by 7 bases and J by 5 bases, leaving 15 bases between them.

V usage is TRBV27 and J usage is TRBJ2-1; TRBD1 matches at 9 bases. CDR1 and CDR2 from the germline V gene are MNHEY and SMNVEV (reference sequence). The CDR3 spans 15 residues. The ends lost 4 bases at V and 0 bases at J; junction bases unmatched: 1. The CDR3 nucleotides read TGTGCCAGCAGTTCACAGGGGGCCTCCTACAATGAGCAGTTCTTC. This codes for CASSSQGASYNEQFF.

This chain uses TRBV3-1 (or the pseudogene TRBV3-2) with TRBJ1-1, with D uncertain. The CDR3 is 14 residues long. Germline-derived CDR1 and CDR2 are LGHDT and YNNKEL (reference sequence). Trimming stripped 4 bases from V and 0 bases from J, with 9 bases between. The CDR3, as DNA: TGTGCCAGCAGCCCATCACGGTTGAACACTGAAGCTTTCTTT. Its protein is CASSPSRLNTEAFF.

This clone has a single count. One end of the junction varies from germline; a read error may be responsible. V is TRBV27 and J is TRBJ2-1; 10 bases match TRBD2. Germline V gene sequence: CDR1 MNHEY, CDR2 SMNVEV (reference sequence). The CDR3 contains 14 residues. CDR3 residues: CASSFLSGRLTLLF. CDR3 DNA sequence: TGTGCCAGCAGTTTCCTTAGCGGGAGGCTCACGTTGCTCTTC.

This clone was seen only once. This chain links TRBV28 with TRBJ1-2; D possibly corresponds to TRBD1 (6 bases). The CDR3 is made up of 13 amino acids. Germline V gene lookup returns CDR1 MDHEN and CDR2 SYDVKM. Trimming took off 8 bases at V and 4 bases at J, with 14 bases between the two ends. The CDR3 nucleotides are TGTGCCAGCCGTCCCTCAGGGGCCTATGGCTACACCTTC. Translation gives CASRPSGAYGYTF.

This chain uses TRBV28 with TRBJ1-1; weak D call: TRBD1 (6 bases). V was pared by 1 base and J by 11 bases, with 17 bases between. In germline, CDR1 is MDHEN, CDR2 SYDVKM. The CDR3 consists of 14 residues. The CDR3 bases are TGTGCCAGCAGTTTATTCGACAGGCCCGGACGGGCTTTCTTT. Translated, it gives CASSLFDRPGRAFF.

The CDR3 DNA reads as TGTGCCAGCAGTTTAGACCCTCGGGAGCAGTACTTC. Its protein is CASSLDPREQYF. The chain couples TRBV12-3 or TRBV12-4 to TRBJ2-7; D call uncertain. V gave up 1 base and J gave up 7 bases, with 8 bases separating them. The CDR3 is 12 residues long.

The V gene is TRBV4-1, the J gene TRBJ2-2; 9 bases map to TRBD2. The CDR3 spans 22 residues. With V trimmed by 1 base and J by 4 bases, 22 bases remained unmatched. Germline V lookup: CDR1 MGHRA, CDR2 YSYEKL. The CDR3 nucleotides read TGCGCCAGCAGCCAAGCCCCCCTTAGGGCGGGAGGGCCCCTTAGGGCCACCGGGGAGCTGTTTTTT. Residues: CASSQAPLRAGGPLRATGELFF.

This rearrangement joins TRBV7-2 to TRBJ1-2; TRBD1 might be the D (6 bases). V lost 1 base, J lost 1 base, and 10 bases lay in between. The germline V gene has CDR1 SGHTA and CDR2 FQGNSA. The CDR3 spans 15 residues. The CDR3 loop reads CASSLGQGNNYGYTF. CDR3 DNA sequence: TGTGCCAGCAGCTTAGGGCAGGGGAATAACTATGGCTACACCTTC.

J is TRBJ1-5 and V is TRBV28, with TRBD1 as a possible D gene (6 bases). The length of the CDR3 is 15 residues. Germline V gene data show CDR1 as MDHEN and CDR2 as SYDVKM. Deletions cut 6 bases from V and 0 bases from J, with 12 bases between. The CDR3 loop reads CASRVGTPSNQPQHF. As DNA, the CDR3 is TGTGCCAGCAGAGTCGGGACACCTAGCAATCAGCCCCAGCATTTT.

V usage is TRBV11-2 and J usage is TRBJ2-1; D unresolved. Germline lookup yields CDR1 SGHAT and CDR2 FQNNGV. The CDR3 consists of 12 residues. Trimming took off 4 bases at V and 8 bases at J, with 9 bases between the two ends. The CDR3 sequence: CASSSYSDEQFF. The CDR3 DNA reads as TGTGCCAGCAGCTCCTACTCCGATGAGCAGTTCTTC.

The rearrangement links TRBV27 to TRBJ1-1, with D possibly matching TRBD1 (5 bases). The CDR3 is 15 amino acids. V was trimmed by 0 bases and J by 1 base, leaving 9 bases between them. Germline loops: CDR1 MNHEY, CDR2 SMNVEV (reference sequence). The CDR3 sequence: CASSLSGGKNTEAFF. CDR3 sequence (DNA): TGTGCCAGCAGTTTATCCGGGGGGAAGAACACTGAAGCTTTCTTT.

The chain has TRBV24-1 and TRBJ1-4, with D possibly being TRBD1 (5 bases). Germline-derived CDR1 and CDR2 are KGHDR and SFDVKD. This CDR3 region has 16 residues. Trimming took off 0 bases at V and 4 bases at J, with 11 bases between the two ends. CDR3 bases: TGTGCCACCAGTGATTTGACGGAGGGACTTAATGAAAAACTGTTTTTT. As protein: CATSDLTEGLNEKLFF.

The chain couples TRBV27 to TRBJ2-1; possible D gene TRBD1, 6 bases. V was pared by 3 bases and J by 8 bases, with 11 bases between. The CDR3 sequence is 13 residues long. In germline, CDR1 is MNHEY, CDR2 SMNVEV (reference sequence). The CDR3 sequence: CASSFLGADEQFF. For the CDR3, the DNA is TGTGCCAGCAGTTTCCTGGGGGCTGATGAGCAGTTCTTC.

The chain combines TRBV7-2 with TRBJ2-3; D may be TRBD2 (5 bases). Germline assignment: CDR1 SGHTA and CDR2 FQGNSA. V was trimmed by 2 bases and J by 4 bases, leaving 13 bases between them. The length of the CDR3 is 15 residues. For the CDR3, the DNA is TGTGCCAGCAGCTTACGTCGGGGAGTGGCAGATACGCAGTATTTT. Its protein is CASSLRRGVADTQYF.

This clone appeared once. Other DNA sequences within the sample encode an identical CDR3. This chain links TRBV29-1 with TRBJ2-2; D possibly corresponds to TRBD1 (5 bases). The CDR3 spans 13 residues. The germline gives CDR1 SQVTM, CDR2 ANQGSEA. Trimming left V 4 bases short and J 6 bases short, with 12 bases between. CDR3 residues: CSVVGQGAGELFF. The CDR3 DNA follows: TGCAGCGTTGTCGGCCAGGGCGCCGGGGAGCTGTTTTTT.

The CDR3 here is CAISQKGTEGAEQFF. Here the CDR3 DNA reads TGTGCCATCAGCCAAAAAGGTACGGAGGGAGCTGAGCAGTTCTTC. The chain employs TRBV10-3 and TRBJ2-1, with a weak D call TRBD2 (6 bases). The V and J ends lost 6 bases and 9 bases respectively, with 21 bases between them. Germline CDR1 and CDR2: ENHRY and SYGVKD. CDR3 length: 15 residues.

The rearrangement joins TRBV21-1 to TRBJ1-2. TRBV21-1 is reported as a pseudogene. The CDR3 is 12 amino acids. This chain's CDR3 is CASSSEDYGYTF. CDR3 coding DNA: TGTGCCAGCAGCAGCGAAGACTATGGCTACACCTTC.

The chain links TRBV9 to TRBJ2-7; D perhaps matches TRBD1 (6 bases). Germline V CDR1 and CDR2: SGDLS, YYNGEE. The CDR3 runs to 14 residues. V was clipped by 4 bases and J by 5 bases, with 16 bases between them. The chain's CDR3 is CASSPPHTGNEQYF. CDR3 in DNA: TGTGCCAGCAGCCCCCCACATACAGGGAACGAGCAGTACTTC.

This chain connects TRBV28 to TRBJ2-3; D is perhaps TRBD2 (5 bases). The germline CDR1 and CDR2 sequences are MDHEN and SYDVKM. The CDR3 is made up of 13 amino acids. Trimming took off 10 bases at V and 5 bases at J, with 16 bases between the two ends. Here the CDR3 reads CATRRTRGDTQYF. The CDR3 nucleotides are TGTGCCACCCGTCGAACCCGGGGAGATACGCAGTATTTT.

The rearrangement joins TRBV18 to TRBJ1-2; no definite D call. V was cut by 3 bases and J by 4 bases, with 9 bases left in between. The CDR3 contains 13 residues. Germline V gives CDR1 KGHSH, CDR2 LQKENI. CDR3 sequence: CASSPAGSYGYTF. The CDR3 DNA sequence: TGTGCCAGCTCACCGGCAGGCTCCTATGGCTACACCTTC.